This TCR beta chain derives from a study of beta chain features in type 1 diabetes. The CDR3 spans 14 residues. In germline, CDR1 is LNHDA, CDR2 SQIVND (reference sequence). With 0 bases removed from V and 4 bases from J, the gap between germline ends came to 9 bases. Expressed TCRB transcripts were sequenced because the entire RNA isolate underwent reverse transcription. Libraries were prepared by immunoSEQ multiplex PCR; TCRdb keeps only in-frame clonotypes and omits some of them. Of about 240,000 clones listed, 25% to 30% are singletons. This clone has more than one count but fewer than ten. The antigen remains unidentified. Notes on the study in general: The study notes PCR might favor shorter templates equally in patients and controls. The study left unresolved whether HLA type influences TCRB rearrangement. In the patient group, naive, central memory and Treg TCRB repertoires seemed more alike than in the healthy donor group.

This TCR came from a man aged 25-45 years in good health. The rearrangement links TRBV19 to TRBJ1-1, with D uncertain. Input material: central memory CD4+ T cells from blood. This CDR3 reads CASSIEKDGTEAFF. In DNA, the CDR3 is TGTGCCAGTAGTATAGAAAAAGACGGCACTGAAGCTTTCTTT.